Following are 24 T cell receptor beta chains from one sample sequenced in a study of beta chain features in type 1 diabetes. Expressed TCRB transcripts were sequenced because the entire RNA isolate underwent reverse transcription. Assay used: immunoSEQ multiplex PCR; TCRdb lists only in-frame clones, some missing. The repertoire holds 350,000 to 450,000 clones, with approximately 15% as singletons. Sequencing was performed on naive CD4+ T cells from blood. The receptors derive from a woman between 18 and 30 years old in good health.

Only a few counts were recorded for this clone. The chain joins TRBV4-3 to TRBJ2-7; 7 bases align to TRBD1. The CDR3 sequence is 13 residues long. The germline CDR1 and CDR2 sequences are LGHNA and YSLEER. Germline trimming cut 4 bases from V and 6 bases from J; bases unmatched to any gene: 6. The chain's CDR3 is CASSLTTGTEQYF. CDR3 DNA: TGCGCCAGCAGCCTCACGACAGGGACCGAGCAGTACTTC.

This clone has a handful of counts. The gene calls are TRBV18 and TRBJ2-7, with 13 bases lining up with TRBD2. J lost 6 bases, V lost 2 bases, and 4 bases had no gene match. This CDR3 region has 15 residues. Germline CDR1 reads KGHSH; CDR2 reads LQKENI. CDR3 bases: TGTGCCAGCTCACCAGCGACTAGCGGGAGGATCGAGCAGTACTTC. It is translated as CASSPATSGRIEQYF.

In its sample, this clone was seen a few times. This rearrangement joins TRBV30 to TRBJ1-1; D perhaps matches TRBD1 (5 bases). V was shortened by 3 bases and J by 2 bases, with 22 bases between the two germline ends. Germline CDR1 GTSNPN, CDR2 SVGIG (reference sequence). This CDR3 has 17 residues. In DNA, the CDR3 is TGTGCCTGGAGCTTCCCGGTGACAGCTCCATTCAACACTGAAGCTTTCTTT. Translated, it gives CAWSFPVTAPFNTEAFF.

The chain links TRBV29-1 to TRBJ2-7; possibly TRBD2 for D (5 bases). The germline V and J ends were trimmed by 7 bases and 0 bases, with 16 bases remaining between them. The CDR3 spans 14 residues. Looked up from germline, CDR1 is SQVTM and CDR2 is ANQGSEA. CDR3 region: CSARAEPSSYEQYF. The CDR3 DNA follows: TGCAGCGCCCGAGCGGAGCCAAGCTCCTACGAGCAGTACTTC.

This clone was recorded a few times. At one end the junction does not follow the germline gene, possibly because of a read error. The genes are TRBV30 and TRBJ2-7; D is perhaps TRBD2 (6 bases). The CDR3 totals 14 residues. Germline V gives CDR1 GTSNPN, CDR2 SVGIG (reference sequence). CDR3 region: CAWSVMRDSHEQYF. The CDR3 DNA follows: TGTGCCTGGAGTGTTATGCGGGACTCCCACGAGCAGTACTTC.

This clone was observed a handful of times. CDR3 nucleotides: TGTGCCTGGACTGCGGGGCCATATAGCAATCAGCCCCAGCATTTT. Its protein product is CAWTAGPYSNQPQHF. The chain joins TRBV30 to TRBJ1-5; D is perhaps TRBD1 (5 bases). The CDR3 length is 15 residues. Germline V gene lookup returns CDR1 GTSNPN and CDR2 SVGIG (reference sequence). Trimming pared 4 bases from V and 0 bases from J, leaving 13 bases between.

The J gene is TRBJ2-1, the V gene TRBV11-2; TRBD2 aligns across 9 bases. In germline, CDR1 is SGHAT, CDR2 FQNNGV. The J segment lost 0 bases and the V segment lost 3 bases, leaving 0 bases of the junction unmatched. The CDR3 runs 15 residues. In DNA, the CDR3 is TGTGCCAGCAGCTTTAGCGGGAGCTCCTACAATGAGCAGTTCTTC. Protein product: CASSFSGSSYNEQFF.

The chain links TRBV30 to TRBJ2-1; perhaps TRBD1 as D (6 bases). CDR3 length: 16 residues. Between the trimmed V and J ends, which lost 3 bases and 0 bases, there was a span of 15 bases. Germline CDR1 and CDR2: GTSNPN and SVGIG (reference sequence). CDR3 amino acids: CAWRGTDRSSYNEQFF. The CDR3 region has the DNA TGTGCCTGGAGAGGGACCGACAGGAGCTCCTACAATGAGCAGTTCTTC.

The chain has TRBV2 and TRBJ2-1; 12 bases map to TRBD2. The CDR3 is made up of 17 amino acids. V lost 6 bases and J lost 8; bases outside the gene matches: 14. Germline V CDR1 and CDR2: SNHLY, FYNNEI. CDR3 protein: CASRGNRLAGEVDEQFF. CDR3 nucleotides: TGTGCCAGCAGGGGAAACCGACTAGCGGGAGAGGTTGATGAGCAGTTCTTC.

This clone was seen a few times. The chain is built from TRBV28 and TRBJ1-5, with 8 nucleotides matching TRBD1. This CDR3 contains 14 residues. The ends lost 6 bases at V and 4 bases at J; junction bases unmatched: 5. In germline, CDR1 is MDHEN, CDR2 SYDVKM. Here the CDR3 DNA reads TGTGCCAGCAGGGGCAGGGGGCGTAATCAGCCCCAGCATTTT. This translates into CASRGRGRNQPQHF.

This clone was picked up a small number of times. The chain has TRBV5-1 and TRBJ2-1, with D possibly being TRBD2 (7 bases). The CDR3 runs to 15 residues. Germline V gene lookup returns CDR1 SGHRS and CDR2 YFSETQ. Trimming shortened V by 4 bases and J by 4 bases, and 15 bases separated the two germline ends. The CDR3, as DNA: TGCGCCAGCAGCCGGGGGGCTAGCGAATACAATGAGCAGTTCTTC. This codes for CASSRGASEYNEQFF. Drawing the rest from reference TRBV5-1 and TRBJ2-1, the complete variable domain is KAGVTQTPRYLIKTRGQQVTLSCSPISGHRSVSWYQQTPGQGLQFLFEYFSETQRNKGNFPGRFSGRQFSNSRSEMNVSTLELGDSALYLCASSRGASEYNEQFFGPGTRLTVL.

In its sample, this clone was seen a few times. This chain's CDR3 is CASSAQGYGTEAFF. In nucleotides, the CDR3 is TGTGCCAGCAGCGCTCAGGGGTACGGCACTGAAGCTTTCTTT. The chain recombines TRBV7-9 with TRBJ1-1; maybe TRBD1 (6 bases). The V end was cut by 5 bases, the J end by 4 bases, with 14 bases between. CDR3 length: 14 amino acids. CDR1 SEHNR and CDR2 FQNEAQ come from the germline V gene (reference sequence).

In this sample, this clone turned up a few times. The chain employs TRBV28 and TRBJ1-1; maybe TRBD1 (6 bases). Trimming removed 4 bases from V and 5 bases from J, with 11 bases in between. The CDR3 contains 13 residues. Germline CDR1 and CDR2: MDHEN and SYDVKM. This chain's CDR3 is CASSSQGRTEAFF. The DNA for the CDR3 is TGTGCCAGCAGTTCGCAGGGGCGGACTGAAGCTTTCTTT.

The chain has TRBV9 and TRBJ2-3; D not certain. Germline V gene lookup returns CDR1 SGDLS and CDR2 YYNGEE. Between the trimmed V and J ends, which lost 3 bases and 2 bases, there was a span of 4 bases. This CDR3 contains 12 residues. CDR3 nucleotide sequence: TGTGCCAGCAGCGCCTACACAGATACGCAGTATTTT. Translation gives CASSAYTDTQYF.

CDR3: CASSLGDRGSNIQYF. The CDR3 region has the DNA TGTGCCAGCAGCTTGGGAGACAGGGGCTCAAACATTCAGTACTTC. The chain links TRBV5-6 to TRBJ2-4; 8 bases fit TRBD1. This CDR3 has 15 residues. V lost 0 bases, J lost 6 bases, and 5 bases stayed unmatched. The germline gives CDR1 SGHDT, CDR2 YYEEEE.

The gene calls are TRBV18 and TRBJ1-1; no firm D call. CDR3 length: 11 amino acids. CDR1 is KGHSH and CDR2 is LQKENI in the germline V gene. Trimming stripped 8 bases from V and 4 bases from J, with 8 bases between. CDR3 nucleotide sequence: TGTGCCAGCCGTTACACCACTGAAGCTTTCTTT. It translates to CASRYTTEAFF.

This clone was recorded a few times. The rearrangement uses TRBV5-1 and TRBJ2-3, with D perhaps TRBD1 (6 bases). V was pared by 1 base and J by 4 bases, with 10 bases between. The CDR3 covers 14 residues. Germline V gene lookup returns CDR1 SGHRS and CDR2 YFSETQ. The CDR3 spells CASSLRQGSDTQYF. In nucleotides, the CDR3 is TGCGCCAGCAGCTTGAGGCAGGGGTCAGATACGCAGTATTTT.

The V call is TRBV18, the J call TRBJ1-4, with 9 nucleotides matching TRBD1. Germline-derived CDR1 and CDR2 are KGHSH and LQKENI. The CDR3 has 19 residues. After removal of 1 base from V and 0 bases from J, the junction contained 9 bases not matched to a gene. The CDR3 nucleotides read TGTGCCAGCTCACCACTAACCGGGACAGGGACTTCAACTAATGAAAAACTGTTTTTT. Its translation is CASSPLTGTGTSTNEKLFF.

This chain uses TRBV27 with TRBJ2-5; D is perhaps TRBD1 (5 bases). CDR1 and CDR2 from the germline V gene are MNHEY and SMNVEV (reference sequence). Trimming shortened V by 8 bases and J by 4 bases, and 11 bases separated the two germline ends. The CDR3 length is 12 residues. This chain's CDR3 is CASGSGSETQYF. The DNA for the CDR3 is TGTGCCAGCGGCTCAGGGTCAGAGACCCAGTACTTC.

This sequence joins TRBV4-3 and TRBJ2-7; possible D gene TRBD2, 6 bases. V was pared by 1 base and J by 2 bases, with 12 bases between. CDR1 is LGHNA and CDR2 is YSLEER in the germline V gene. The CDR3 totals 15 residues. CDR3 sequence: CASSQANSGPYEQYF. The CDR3 DNA follows: TGCGCCAGCAGCCAAGCGAATAGCGGCCCCTACGAGCAGTACTTC.

The chain is built from TRBV2 and TRBJ1-1; D uncertain. Germline V lookup: CDR1 SNHLY, CDR2 FYNNEI. The CDR3 is 11 residues long. Between the trimmed V and J ends, which lost 6 bases and 7 bases, there was a span of 9 bases. CDR3 coding DNA: TGTGCCAGCAGCTACTCCGTTGAAGCTTTCTTT. As protein: CASSYSVEAFF.

This clone has more than one count but fewer than ten. The CDR3 loop is CASSPRTSGSEQYF. CDR3 DNA: TGTGCCAGCAGCCCCCGGACTAGCGGGAGCGAGCAGTACTTC. The V gene is TRBV14, the J gene TRBJ2-7; TRBD2 agrees at 13 bases. The germline V gene has CDR1 SGHDN and CDR2 FVKESK. Trimming removed 4 bases from V and 6 bases from J; junction bases left unmatched: 3. The CDR3 consists of 14 residues.

Only a few counts were recorded for this clone. The chain carries TRBV7-9 and TRBJ2-5; 7 bases line up with TRBD2. The J segment lost 0 bases and the V segment lost 5 bases, leaving 6 bases of the junction unmatched. CDR1 is SEHNR, CDR2 FQNEAQ, per germline (reference sequence). This CDR3 is built from 15 residues. The CDR3 loop reads CASSPLAVYQETQYF. CDR3 nucleotides: TGTGCCAGCAGCCCGCTAGCGGTATACCAAGAGACCCAGTACTTC. The whole variable domain, filled in from reference TRBV7-9 and TRBJ2-5, reads DTGVSQNPRHKITKRGQNVTFRCDPISEHNRLYWYRQTLGQGPEFLTYFQNEAQLEKSRLLSDRFSAERPKGSFSTLEIQRTEQGDSAMYLCASSPLAVYQETQYFGPGTRLLVL.

This clone was counted only a few times. J is TRBJ2-7 and V is TRBV5-1; 7 nucleotides line up with TRBD1. With V trimmed by 4 bases and J by 4 bases, 8 bases remained unmatched. Germline-derived CDR1 and CDR2 are SGHRS and YFSETQ. The CDR3 runs to 14 residues. The CDR3 nucleotides are TGCGCCAGCAGCCCGGGACAGCACCTTTACGAGCAGTACTTC. Its protein is CASSPGQHLYEQYF.